What follows are 13 T cell receptor beta chains derived from one specimen sequenced in a study of T cell responses to AZD1222 COVID-19 vaccine. Produced via immunoSEQ multiplex PCR; TCRdb's table is partial and in-frame only. Of some 120,000 clones listed, 90% to 95% are singletons. The sample was peripheral blood, taken on day 0 of AZD1222 vaccination. These receptors came from an adult in good health.

The chain links TRBV4-2 to TRBJ1-6, with unresolved D. Germline CDR1 and CDR2: LGHNA and YNFKEQ. The V end lost 3 bases, the J end lost 4 bases, and 13 bases lay between the germline ends. The CDR3 has 16 amino acids. The CDR3 bases are TGTGCCAGCAGCCAGCAAGTTGACGGGTATAATTCACCCCTCCACTTT. Residues: CASSQQVDGYNSPLHF.

The chain has TRBV27 and TRBJ2-7; TRBD2 aligns across 7 bases. This CDR3 is 15 amino acids long. With V trimmed by 7 bases and J by 2 bases, 11 bases remained unmatched. Germline V CDR1 and CDR2: MNHEY, SMNVEV (reference sequence). CDR3 nucleotide sequence: TGTGCCAGCACCCCGGGACTACTATTTCCCTACGAGCAGTACTTC. It codes for CASTPGLLFPYEQYF.

The chain combines TRBV6-2 or TRBV6-3 with TRBJ1-2; no firm D call. The CDR3 contains 14 residues. The V gene lost 5 bases and the J gene lost 9 bases, with 19 bases spanning the gap. CDR1 and CDR2 (germline): MNHEY, SVGEGT. In nucleotides, the CDR3 is TGTGCCAGCAGTGACGGACTCCCGAAGATCAGCTACACCTTC. It yields the protein CASSDGLPKISYTF.

Written as DNA, the CDR3 is TGTGCCAGCAGCCCCACCTTACGAGCTGAAGCTTTCTTT. Protein sequence: CASSPTLRAEAFF. The J gene is TRBJ1-1, the V gene TRBV7-3; the D is unclear. Looked up from germline, CDR1 is SGHTA and CDR2 is FQGTGA. V lost 5 bases and J 6 bases, leaving 13 bases between the germline ends. The CDR3 covers 13 residues.

The genes are TRBV27 and TRBJ2-7, with a weak D call TRBD2 (5 bases). Germline CDR1 reads MNHEY; CDR2 reads SMNVEV (reference sequence). The CDR3 length is 11 residues. Trimming stripped 4 bases from V and 7 bases from J, with 8 bases between. In nucleotides, the CDR3 is TGTGCCAGCAGTTCGGGATGGGAGCAGTACTTC. Translating it yields CASSSGWEQYF.

This clone was detected only once. The chain links TRBV18 to TRBJ1-2; D perhaps matches TRBD1 (6 bases). The V gene lost 1 base and the J gene lost 5 bases, with 11 bases spanning the gap. Per germline, CDR1 KGHSH and CDR2 LQKENI. The CDR3 is 14 amino acids. CDR3 nucleotide sequence: TGTGCCAGCTCACCACAAGGGGGAATTTATGGCTACACCTTC. Encoded protein: CASSPQGGIYGYTF.

The chain is built from TRBV19 and TRBJ1-2; no reliable D call. This CDR3 spans 14 amino acids. Germline V gene data show CDR1 as LNHDA and CDR2 as SQIVND (reference sequence). Trimming left V 3 bases short and J 3 bases short, with 11 bases between. The CDR3 DNA reads TGTGCCAGTAGTATGGAGACTGCCTACTATGGCTACACCTTC. It is translated as CASSMETAYYGYTF. The full variable domain, rest sourced from reference TRBV19 and TRBJ1-2, is DGGITQSPKYLFRKEGQNVTLSCEQNLNHDAMYWYRQDPGQGLRLIYYSQIVNDFQKGDIAEGYSVSREKKESFPLTVTSAQKNPTAFYLCASSMETAYYGYTFGSGTRLTVV.

V usage is TRBV5-1 and J usage is TRBJ2-5, with D perhaps matching TRBD1 or TRBD2 (5 bases each). V lost 10 bases to trimming and J lost 3 bases, with 19 bases between them. CDR1 is SGHRS and CDR2 is YFSETQ in the germline V gene. The CDR3 totals 14 residues. In nucleotides, the CDR3 is TGCGCCTCGGGCGAGGGGCCGCCAGAAGAGACCCAGTACTTC. Its translation is CASGEGPPEETQYF. Full variable domain (outside the CDR3, taken from reference TRBV5-1 and TRBJ2-5): KAGVTQTPRYLIKTRGQQVTLSCSPISGHRSVSWYQQTPGQGLQFLFEYFSETQRNKGNFPGRFSGRQFSNSRSEMNVSTLELGDSALYLCASGEGPPEETQYFGPGTRLLVL.

The chain couples TRBV7-9 to TRBJ1-1, with unresolved D. Trimming removed 9 bases at V and 1 base at J, with 12 bases between. Germline-derived CDR1 and CDR2 are SEHNR and FQNEAQ (reference sequence). The CDR3 has 13 amino acids. CDR3 DNA: TGTGCCAGTTCGGAGCAGAAGAACACTGAAGCTTTCTTT. This encodes CASSEQKNTEAFF.

The chain has TRBV7-2 and TRBJ1-1; D might be TRBD1 (5 bases). This CDR3 region has 14 residues. Germline V CDR1 and CDR2: SGHTA, FQGNSA. V lost 4 bases and J 2 bases, leaving 11 bases between the germline ends. CDR3 residues: CASSSGGPNTEAFF. The CDR3 DNA is TGTGCCAGCAGCTCGGGGGGACCCAACACTGAAGCTTTCTTT.

The gene calls are TRBV27 and TRBJ1-6; D is ambiguous. Germline V gene lookup returns CDR1 MNHEY and CDR2 SMNVEV (reference sequence). Trimming removed 5 bases from V and 7 bases from J, with 15 bases in between. CDR3 length: 15 amino acids. The CDR3 nucleotides are TGTGCCAGCAGTGGCCCCTTAGGGCTCAATTCACCCCTCCACTTT. It encodes CASSGPLGLNSPLHF.

The V call is TRBV18, the J call TRBJ2-1, with 11 positions matching TRBD2. CDR1 and CDR2 from the germline V gene are KGHSH and LQKENI. The V gene end was trimmed by 3 bases and the J gene end by 4 bases; junction bases not matched to a gene: 2. The CDR3 extends over 15 amino acids. The CDR3 reads CASSPGLAEYNEQFF. The CDR3 DNA sequence: TGTGCCAGCTCACCGGGACTAGCGGAATACAATGAGCAGTTCTTC.

The chain uses TRBV7-8 and TRBJ1-2; maybe TRBD1 (5 bases). V was clipped by 0 bases and J by 4 bases, with 9 bases between them. This CDR3 comprises 14 residues. The germline CDR1 and CDR2 sequences are SGHVS and FQNEAQ. Here the CDR3 reads CASSLAGVGYGYTF. CDR3 nucleotides: TGTGCCAGCAGCTTAGCGGGGGTAGGCTATGGCTACACCTTC.